This T cell receptor beta chain comes out of a study of blood T cell repertoires in COVID-19. As for the study in general: In each case, the material was cDNA or gDNA derived from T cells, B-cell-depleted T cells, or PBMCs.

The ends lost 1 base at V and 7 bases at J; junction bases unmatched: 2. The CDR3 is made up of 14 amino acids. Germline-derived CDR1 and CDR2 are SGHVS and FQNEAQ. Here immunoSEQ multiplex PCR was the method, and the copy in TCRdb shows in-frame clones only, minus some. The repertoire holds about 59,000 clones, with 90% as singletons. The genes are TRBV7-8 and TRBJ2-1, with TRBD1 matching 9 bases. The sequence was obtained from a man older than 75 with acute or convalescent COVID-19. The material sequenced was peripheral blood. CDR3 sequence reads: CASSLGGQGNEQFF. CDR3 bases: TGTGCCAGCAGCTTAGGCGGACAGGGGAATGAGCAGTTCTTC. The full variable domain, in which reference TRBV7-8 and TRBJ2-1 provide the parts outside the CDR3, is GAGVSQSPRYKVAKRGQDVALRCDPISGHVSLFWYQQALGQGPEFLTYFQNEAQLDKSGLPSDRFFAERPEGSVSTLKIQRTQQEDSAVYLCASSLGGQGNEQFFGPGTRLTVL.